The rows below give T cell receptor beta chains drawn from one sample of a study of T cells of healthy individuals. TCRdb recomputed calls from the 5' RACE reads with MiXCR, one row per CDR3 protein. This sample carries 40,000 to 60,000 distinct CDR3 sequences, about 15% of them seen once, and the ten largest clones take 15% to 20%. The receptors come from a human donor in good health. Each CDR3 is given with its conserved first and last residue. A D gene is named only where the DNA matches it firmly. Size tells how often a clone was seen (once, few, many) or the class of an expanded clone, and some rows leave it out.

CDR3nt	CDR3aa	d_gene	j_gene	abundance	v_gene
TGTGCCAGCAGGGACGGGACAAGTGTGAATGAGCAGTTCTTC	CASRDGTSVNEQFF	.	TRBJ2-1	few	TRBV2
TGTGCCAGCAGCGGTGGACAGGGTTTCCACGAGCAGTACTTC	CASSGGQGFHEQYF	TRBD1	TRBJ2-7	few	TRBV7-2
TGTGCCAGCAGTGCACAGGGGGCAGGGGAGACCCAGTACTTC	CASSAQGAGETQYF	TRBD1	TRBJ2-5	.	TRBV25-1
TGTGCCAGCAGCCTTTGGGGGACTAGCGGGTACCTCTCCTACGAGCAGTACTTC	CASSLWGTSGYLSYEQYF	TRBD2	TRBJ2-7	many	TRBV5-6
TGTGCCATCAGTGAGTACCTGTCTCTCTACGAGCAGTACTTC	CAISEYLSLYEQYF	.	TRBJ2-7	.	TRBV10-3
TGTGCCAGCAGCTTAAGGCTCCGTAGCGGGGGTAGGCCAGATACGCAGTATTTT	CASSLRLRSGGRPDTQYF	TRBD2	TRBJ2-3	.	TRBV7-2
TGTGCCAGCAGTGGGTCAGGGGTGGAGACCCAGTACTTC	CASSGSGVETQYF	.	TRBJ2-5	.	TRBV6-1
TGTGCCAGCCAGATGATTACCGGTTCCCGGCAGTACTTC	CASQMITGSRQYF	.	TRBJ2-7	many	TRBV7-2
TGCGCCAGCAGCCAAGGGACAGTCCAAGAGACCCAGTACTTC	CASSQGTVQETQYF	.	TRBJ2-5	many	TRBV4-3
TGTGCCAGCAGCACCGGGGGAACCTTAAACATTCAGTACTTC	CASSTGGTLNIQYF	.	TRBJ2-4	few	TRBV7-2
TGTGCCAGCAGTACAATGGGCGGTCCTGGTGGGGCTTTCTTT	CASSTMGGPGGAFF	.	TRBJ1-1	many	TRBV6-5
TGTGCCAGCAGTTTAGACGCCCAGGATGAAAAACTGTTTTTT	CASSLDAQDEKLFF	.	TRBJ1-4	many	TRBV12-3/TRBV12-4
TGCGCCAGCAGCCAAGATGTCCGGCTAGCGGGCTACAATGAGCAGTTCTTC	CASSQDVRLAGYNEQFF	TRBD2	TRBJ2-1	many	TRBV4-3
TGTGCCAGCACTACTTCAAGCGGGAGCTACAATGAGCAGTTCTTC	CASTTSSGSYNEQFF	TRBD2	TRBJ2-1	.	TRBV12-3/TRBV12-4
TGCAGTGCTGACGGGACAGGGGGCACTGAAGCTTTCTTT	CSADGTGGTEAFF	TRBD1	TRBJ1-1	many	TRBV20-1
TGCGCCAGCAGCCCACTCAGGGGCGGGAGTAACGAGCAGTACTTC	CASSPLRGGSNEQYF	.	TRBJ2-7	many	TRBV4-3
TGTGCCAGCTCACCACAAAAGGGTCTGAACACTGAAGCTTTCTTT	CASSPQKGLNTEAFF	.	TRBJ1-1	few	TRBV18